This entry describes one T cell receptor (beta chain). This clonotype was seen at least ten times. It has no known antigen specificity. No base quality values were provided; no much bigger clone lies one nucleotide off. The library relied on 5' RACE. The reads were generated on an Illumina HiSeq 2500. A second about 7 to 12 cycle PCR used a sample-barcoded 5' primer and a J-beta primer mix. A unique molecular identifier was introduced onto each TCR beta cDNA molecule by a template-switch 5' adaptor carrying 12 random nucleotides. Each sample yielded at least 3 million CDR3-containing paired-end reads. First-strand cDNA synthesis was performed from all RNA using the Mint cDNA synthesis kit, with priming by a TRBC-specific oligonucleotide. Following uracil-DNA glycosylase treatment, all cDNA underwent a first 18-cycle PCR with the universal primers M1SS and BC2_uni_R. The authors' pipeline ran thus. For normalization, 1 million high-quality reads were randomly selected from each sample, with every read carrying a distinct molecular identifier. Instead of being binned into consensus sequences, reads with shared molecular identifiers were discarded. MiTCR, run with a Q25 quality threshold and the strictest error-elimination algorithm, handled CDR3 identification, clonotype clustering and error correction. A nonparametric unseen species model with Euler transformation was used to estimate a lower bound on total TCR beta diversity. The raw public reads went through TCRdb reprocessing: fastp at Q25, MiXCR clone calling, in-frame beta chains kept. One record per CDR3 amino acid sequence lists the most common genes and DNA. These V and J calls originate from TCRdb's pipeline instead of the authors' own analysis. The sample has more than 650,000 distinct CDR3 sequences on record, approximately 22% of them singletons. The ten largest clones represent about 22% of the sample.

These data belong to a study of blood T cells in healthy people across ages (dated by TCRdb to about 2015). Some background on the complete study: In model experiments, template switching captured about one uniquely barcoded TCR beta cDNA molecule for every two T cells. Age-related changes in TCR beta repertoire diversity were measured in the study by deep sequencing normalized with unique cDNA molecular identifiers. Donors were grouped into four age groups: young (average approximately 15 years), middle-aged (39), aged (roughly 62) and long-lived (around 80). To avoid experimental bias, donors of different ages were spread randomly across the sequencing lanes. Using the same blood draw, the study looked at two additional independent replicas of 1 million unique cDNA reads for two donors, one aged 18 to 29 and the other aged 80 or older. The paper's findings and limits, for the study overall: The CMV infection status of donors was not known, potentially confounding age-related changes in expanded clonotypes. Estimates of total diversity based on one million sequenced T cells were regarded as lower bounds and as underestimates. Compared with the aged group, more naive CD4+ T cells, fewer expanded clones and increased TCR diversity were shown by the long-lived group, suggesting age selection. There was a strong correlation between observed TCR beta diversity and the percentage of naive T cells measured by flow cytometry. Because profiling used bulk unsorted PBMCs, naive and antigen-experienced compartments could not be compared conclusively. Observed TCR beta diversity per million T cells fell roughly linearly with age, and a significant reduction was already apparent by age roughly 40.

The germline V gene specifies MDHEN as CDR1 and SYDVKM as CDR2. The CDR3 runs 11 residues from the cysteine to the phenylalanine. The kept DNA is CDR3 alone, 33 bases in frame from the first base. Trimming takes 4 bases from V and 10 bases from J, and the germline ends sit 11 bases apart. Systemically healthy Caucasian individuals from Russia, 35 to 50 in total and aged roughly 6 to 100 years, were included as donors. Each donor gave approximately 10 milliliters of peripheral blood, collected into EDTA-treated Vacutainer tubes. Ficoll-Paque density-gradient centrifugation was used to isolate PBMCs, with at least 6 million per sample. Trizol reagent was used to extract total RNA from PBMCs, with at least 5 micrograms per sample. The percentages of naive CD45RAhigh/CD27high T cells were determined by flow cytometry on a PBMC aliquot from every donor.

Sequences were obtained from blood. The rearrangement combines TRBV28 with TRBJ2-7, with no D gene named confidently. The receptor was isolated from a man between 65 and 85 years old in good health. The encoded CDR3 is CASSSQTDQYF. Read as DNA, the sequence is TGTGCCAGCAGTTCTCAGACGGATCAGTACTTC.